The 24 T cell receptor beta chains listed next were all sequenced from one sample in a study of T cell changes during pregnancy in multiple sclerosis. Libraries were prepared by immunoSEQ multiplex PCR; TCRdb keeps only in-frame clonotypes and omits some of them. The sample consists of around 59,000 clones, over 80% of them appearing once. The sample was CD4+ T cells from peripheral blood mononuclear cells, taken in the first trimester of pregnancy. Receptors originate from a female donor with multiple sclerosis, enrolled in a pregnancy study.

The rearrangement links TRBV10-3 to TRBJ1-1; TRBD1 is a possible D gene (5 bases). Germline V CDR1 and CDR2: ENHRY, SYGVKD. This CDR3 contains 15 residues. Trimming removed 0 bases from V and 8 bases from J, with 16 bases in between. The CDR3 sequence: CAISESGGSFSEAFF. The CDR3 DNA is TGTGCCATCAGTGAGTCTGGGGGGTCGTTTAGCGAAGCTTTCTTT.

The chain uses TRBV9 and TRBJ2-1, with 9 nucleotides matching TRBD2. V was pared by 4 bases and J by 8 bases, with 7 bases of the junction left unmatched. The CDR3 is 14 amino acids. The germline V gene has CDR1 SGDLS and CDR2 YYNGEE. The CDR3 DNA sequence: TGTGCCAGCAGCAAGCGGGGGGAGAGGCATGAGCAGTTCTTC. It codes for CASSKRGERHEQFF. The full variable domain, with the rest looked up from reference TRBV9 and TRBJ2-1, is DSGVTQTPKHLITATGQRVTLRCSPRSGDLSVYWYQQSLDQGLQFLIQYYNGEERAKGNILERFSAQQFPDLHSELNLSSLELGDSALYFCASSKRGERHEQFFGPGTRLTVL.

The rearrangement uses TRBV7-2 and TRBJ1-5; TRBD1 agrees at 8 bases. CDR1 is SGHTA, CDR2 FQGNSA, per germline. There are 16 residues in the CDR3. Trimming cost V 2 bases and J 3 bases; bases outside gene matches: 6. The CDR3 DNA reads as TGTGCCAGCAGCTTATCCCGACAGGGGTTCAATCAGCCCCAGCATTTT. Translation gives CASSLSRQGFNQPQHF.

The chain carries TRBV14 and TRBJ2-1, with 7 bases fitting TRBD1. The CDR3 length is 17 residues. Germline V lookup: CDR1 SGHDN, CDR2 FVKESK. The junction had 13 bases not matched to a gene; V was cut back by 1 base and J by 7 bases. CDR3 nucleotides: TGTGCCAGCAGCCAAGGGCTAGGGACAGTAGTCAAGAATGAGCAGTTCTTC. This sequence encodes CASSQGLGTVVKNEQFF.

The V call is TRBV5-6, the J call TRBJ2-7; TRBD1 might be the D (5 bases). Per germline, CDR1 SGHDT and CDR2 YYEEEE. V was trimmed by 1 base and J by 4 bases, leaving 18 bases between them. The CDR3 spans 16 residues. The CDR3 DNA reads as TGTGCCAGCAGCTTGAATCAGGGCCCAAAACTTTACGAGCAGTACTTC. Translated: CASSLNQGPKLYEQYF. Filled out from reference TRBV5-6 and TRBJ2-7, the complete variable domain reads DAGVTQSPTHLIKTRGQQVTLRCSPKSGHDTVSWYQQALGQGPQFIFQYYEEEERQRGNFPDRFSGHQFPNYSSELNVNALLLGDSALYLCASSLNQGPKLYEQYFGPGTRLTVT.

This clone occurred a few times. The CDR3 sequence is CASLLGYRTDTQYF. The CDR3 bases are TGTGCCAGCCTACTCGGGTACCGCACAGATACGCAGTATTTT. The chain is built from TRBV6-1 and TRBJ2-3; unclear D gene. The CDR3 runs to 14 residues. V gave up 8 bases and J gave up 1 base, with 13 bases separating them. From germline, CDR1 is MNHNS and CDR2 SASEGT.

The chain carries TRBV6-4 and TRBJ2-3; 9 bases align to TRBD1. Germline-derived CDR1 and CDR2 are MRHNA and SNTAGT. V lost 8 bases and J lost 4; bases outside the gene matches: 7. The CDR3 contains 14 residues. This chain's CDR3 is CASRTGAVADTQYF. The CDR3 nucleotides read TGTGCCAGCCGGACAGGGGCCGTGGCAGATACGCAGTATTTT.

This clone appeared once. The J gene is TRBJ1-2, the V gene TRBV4-3, with 7 bases aligning to TRBD1. The CDR3 has 15 residues. The J segment lost 7 bases and the V segment lost 1 base, leaving 9 bases of the junction unmatched. Germline V CDR1 and CDR2: LGHNA, YSLEER. CDR3 sequence: CASSQGTGVPLGYTF. CDR3 DNA: TGCGCCAGCAGCCAAGGTACAGGGGTCCCCCTTGGCTACACCTTC.

As DNA, the CDR3 is TGTGCCAGCAGCTTCCCCCTCGGCACCATATATTTT. Translated, it gives CASSFPLGTIYF. The chain carries TRBV7-9 and TRBJ1-3; no definite D call. CDR1 and CDR2 (germline): SEHNR, FQNEAQ (reference sequence). CDR3 length: 12 residues. Trimming took off 3 bases at V and 9 bases at J, with 9 bases between the two ends.

This chain joins TRBV4-3 and TRBJ1-2; D not resolved. This CDR3 has 14 amino acids. Germline V lookup: CDR1 LGHNA, CDR2 YSLEER. V lost 2 bases and J 4 bases, leaving 11 bases between the germline ends. Here the CDR3 reads CASSQSGSFYGYTF. The CDR3 DNA reads TGCGCCAGCAGCCAATCGGGAAGCTTCTATGGCTACACCTTC.

This chain uses TRBV29-1 with TRBJ2-3; 10 bases line up with TRBD1. Unmatched junction bases numbered 10, after V lost 7 bases and J lost 6 bases. Germline CDR1 SQVTM, CDR2 ANQGSEA. The CDR3 consists of 14 residues. In DNA, the CDR3 is TGCAGCGGAGGACAGGGGGTTTCCGCGGATACGCAGTATTTT. This encodes CSGGQGVSADTQYF.

Here the CDR3 DNA reads TGTGCCAGCTCACCCTTTGCGGACAGGGGAGACTATGGCTACACCTTC. Translated: CASSPFADRGDYGYTF. This chain uses TRBV18 with TRBJ1-2, with TRBD1 matching over 9 bases. Germline CDR1 is KGHSH and CDR2 is LQKENI. J gave up 3 bases and V 3 bases, and 8 bases lay outside the gene matches. CDR3 size: 16 residues.

The chain links TRBV9 to TRBJ2-5, with 7 bases that match TRBD1. Germline CDR1 reads SGDLS; CDR2 reads YYNGEE. Germline trimming cut 0 bases from V and 6 bases from J; bases unmatched to any gene: 8. The CDR3 has 15 residues. CDR3 bases: TGTGCCAGCAGCGTAGGGGGACAGTCGTCGAAGACCCAGTACTTC. This codes for CASSVGGQSSKTQYF.

This rearrangement joins TRBV4-3 to TRBJ2-3, with 10 bases aligning to TRBD2. CDR1 is LGHNA and CDR2 is YSLEER in the germline V gene. With 1 base clipped from V and 2 bases from J, the junction kept 9 bases outside the gene matches. The CDR3 consists of 18 residues. CDR3 in DNA: TGCGCCAGCAGCCAAGGCGTTCTAGCGGGGGTTTTCACAGATACGCAGTATTTT. Protein sequence: CASSQGVLAGVFTDTQYF.

This clone was detected only once. The chain is built from TRBV5-4 and TRBJ2-3, with TRBD2 matching over 13 bases. CDR3 length: 17 amino acids. J gave up 2 bases and V 4 bases, and 7 bases lay outside the gene matches. The germline V gene encodes CDR1 SGHNT and CDR2 YYREEE (reference sequence). The CDR3 region is CASSLGTSGAATDTQYF. In DNA, the CDR3 is TGTGCCAGCAGCCTCGGGACTAGCGGGGCAGCCACAGATACGCAGTATTTT.

The V call is TRBV15, the J call TRBJ2-5; D might be TRBD2 (5 bases). The J call could be wrong; TRBJ2-7 is a better fit for the DNA end. The CDR3 has 13 residues. Germline values: CDR1 LNHNV, CDR2 YYDKDF (reference sequence). The CDR3 DNA is TGTGCCACCAGCTCGGGGTCCTACTACGAGCAGTACTTC. Its protein product is CATSSGSYYEQYF.

The chain links TRBV6-1 to TRBJ1-5; a possible D gene is TRBD1 (6 bases). Between the trimmed V and J ends, which lost 4 bases and 1 base, there was a span of 14 bases. This CDR3 comprises 16 residues. Germline values: CDR1 MNHNS, CDR2 SASEGT. CDR3 protein: CASSGTQRGSNQPQHF. For the CDR3, the DNA is TGTGCCAGCAGTGGAACTCAAAGGGGGAGCAATCAGCCCCAGCATTTT.

This clone was seen repeatedly, ten times or more. This chain links TRBV14 with TRBJ2-3; D might be TRBD1 (5 bases). Trimming cost V 0 bases and J 10 bases, with 11 bases left between them. Germline loops: CDR1 SGHDN, CDR2 FVKESK. The CDR3 consists of 13 residues. As DNA, the CDR3 is TGTGCCAGCAGCCAAGATACGGCAGGGTCGCAGTATTTT. This codes for CASSQDTAGSQYF. Supplemented by reference TRBV14 and TRBJ2-3, the full variable domain reads EAGVTQFPSHSVIEKGQTVTLRCDPISGHDNLYWYRRVMGKEIKFLLHFVKESKQDESGMPNNRFLAERTGGTYSTLKVQPAELEDSGVYFCASSQDTAGSQYFGPGTRLTVL.

V and J are TRBV15 and TRBJ1-3; D call uncertain. Per the germline V gene, CDR1 is LNHNV and CDR2 is YYDKDF (reference sequence). V gave up 6 bases and J gave up 0 bases, with 3 bases separating them. This CDR3 has 12 residues. DNA of the CDR3: TGTGCCACCAGTAGCTCTGGAAACACCATATATTTT. As protein: CATSSSGNTIYF.

The chain joins TRBV7-2 to TRBJ2-5; D remains ambiguous. This CDR3 has 15 amino acids. Germline CDR1 and CDR2: SGHTA and FQGNSA. V was trimmed by 1 base and J by 5 bases, leaving 14 bases between them. The DNA for the CDR3 is TGTGCCAGCAGCTTAGACTTCGCCCAACCGGAGACCCAGTACTTC. Translation: CASSLDFAQPETQYF. Based on the CDR3 plus reference TRBV7-2 and TRBJ2-5, the full variable domain is GAGVSQSPSNKVTEKGKDVELRCDPISGHTALYWYRQSLGQGLEFLIYFQGNSAPDKSGLPSDRFSAERTGGSVSTLTIQRTQQEDSAVYLCASSLDFAQPETQYFGPGTRLLVL.

This rearrangement joins TRBV7-8 to TRBJ1-1; TRBD1 might be the D (5 bases). CDR1 SGHVS and CDR2 FQNEAQ come from the germline V gene. CDR3 length: 14 residues. The germline V and J ends were trimmed by 2 bases and 6 bases, with 13 bases remaining between them. DNA for the CDR3: TGTGCCAGCAGCTTATCGATCGTGACAGCTGAAGCTTTCTTT. Protein: CASSLSIVTAEAFF.

The V and J genes are TRBV5-1 and TRBJ2-1; 13 nucleotides agree with TRBD2. The length of the CDR3 is 17 residues. Looked up from germline, CDR1 is SGHRS and CDR2 is YFSETQ. The trim removed 4 bases at V and 1 base at J, leaving 5 bases unmatched. CDR3 nucleotide sequence: TGCGCCAGCAGCCTGGGACTAGCGGGGACTTCCTACAATGAGCAGTTCTTC. It codes for CASSLGLAGTSYNEQFF. Looking up the rest from reference TRBV5-1 and TRBJ2-1 gives the full variable domain: KAGVTQTPRYLIKTRGQQVTLSCSPISGHRSVSWYQQTPGQGLQFLFEYFSETQRNKGNFPGRFSGRQFSNSRSEMNVSTLELGDSALYLCASSLGLAGTSYNEQFFGPGTRLTVL.

V gene TRBV11-3 combines with J gene TRBJ2-7, with 9 bases aligning to TRBD1. After removal of 5 bases from V and 8 bases from J, the junction contained 7 bases not matched to a gene. This CDR3 spans 13 amino acids. Germline-derived CDR1 and CDR2 are SGHNT and YENEEA. DNA of the CDR3: TGTGCCAGCAGCAGATTAACAGGGGGCAAGCAGTACTTC. This translates into CASSRLTGGKQYF.

The chain links TRBV7-2 to TRBJ2-3, with 9 bases fitting TRBD2. Germline V gives CDR1 SGHTA, CDR2 FQGNSA. After removal of 5 bases from V and 6 bases from J, the junction contained 12 bases not matched to a gene. This CDR3 spans 16 amino acids. The CDR3 DNA reads as TGTGCCAGCAGCCAACGCCTTAGCGGGGGTGGGGATACGCAGTATTTT. This encodes CASSQRLSGGGDTQYF. The full variable domain, completed using reference TRBV7-2 and TRBJ2-3, is GAGVSQSPSNKVTEKGKDVELRCDPISGHTALYWYRQSLGQGLEFLIYFQGNSAPDKSGLPSDRFSAERTGGSVSTLTIQRTQQEDSAVYLCASSQRLSGGGDTQYFGPGTRLTVL.